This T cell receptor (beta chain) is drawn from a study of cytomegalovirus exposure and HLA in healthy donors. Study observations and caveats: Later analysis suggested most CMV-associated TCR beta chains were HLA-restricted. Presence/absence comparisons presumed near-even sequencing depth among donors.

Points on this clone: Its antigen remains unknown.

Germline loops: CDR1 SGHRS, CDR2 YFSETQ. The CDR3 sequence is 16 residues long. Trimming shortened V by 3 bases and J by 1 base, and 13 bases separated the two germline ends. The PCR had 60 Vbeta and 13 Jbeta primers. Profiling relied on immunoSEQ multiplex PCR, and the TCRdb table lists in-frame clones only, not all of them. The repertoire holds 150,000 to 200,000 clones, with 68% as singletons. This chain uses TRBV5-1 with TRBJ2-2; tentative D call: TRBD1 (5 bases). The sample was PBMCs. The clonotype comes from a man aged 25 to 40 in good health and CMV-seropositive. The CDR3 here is CASSSGGTGNTGELFF. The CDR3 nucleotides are TGCGCCAGCAGCTCGGGTGGCACAGGGAACACCGGGGAGCTGTTTTTT.